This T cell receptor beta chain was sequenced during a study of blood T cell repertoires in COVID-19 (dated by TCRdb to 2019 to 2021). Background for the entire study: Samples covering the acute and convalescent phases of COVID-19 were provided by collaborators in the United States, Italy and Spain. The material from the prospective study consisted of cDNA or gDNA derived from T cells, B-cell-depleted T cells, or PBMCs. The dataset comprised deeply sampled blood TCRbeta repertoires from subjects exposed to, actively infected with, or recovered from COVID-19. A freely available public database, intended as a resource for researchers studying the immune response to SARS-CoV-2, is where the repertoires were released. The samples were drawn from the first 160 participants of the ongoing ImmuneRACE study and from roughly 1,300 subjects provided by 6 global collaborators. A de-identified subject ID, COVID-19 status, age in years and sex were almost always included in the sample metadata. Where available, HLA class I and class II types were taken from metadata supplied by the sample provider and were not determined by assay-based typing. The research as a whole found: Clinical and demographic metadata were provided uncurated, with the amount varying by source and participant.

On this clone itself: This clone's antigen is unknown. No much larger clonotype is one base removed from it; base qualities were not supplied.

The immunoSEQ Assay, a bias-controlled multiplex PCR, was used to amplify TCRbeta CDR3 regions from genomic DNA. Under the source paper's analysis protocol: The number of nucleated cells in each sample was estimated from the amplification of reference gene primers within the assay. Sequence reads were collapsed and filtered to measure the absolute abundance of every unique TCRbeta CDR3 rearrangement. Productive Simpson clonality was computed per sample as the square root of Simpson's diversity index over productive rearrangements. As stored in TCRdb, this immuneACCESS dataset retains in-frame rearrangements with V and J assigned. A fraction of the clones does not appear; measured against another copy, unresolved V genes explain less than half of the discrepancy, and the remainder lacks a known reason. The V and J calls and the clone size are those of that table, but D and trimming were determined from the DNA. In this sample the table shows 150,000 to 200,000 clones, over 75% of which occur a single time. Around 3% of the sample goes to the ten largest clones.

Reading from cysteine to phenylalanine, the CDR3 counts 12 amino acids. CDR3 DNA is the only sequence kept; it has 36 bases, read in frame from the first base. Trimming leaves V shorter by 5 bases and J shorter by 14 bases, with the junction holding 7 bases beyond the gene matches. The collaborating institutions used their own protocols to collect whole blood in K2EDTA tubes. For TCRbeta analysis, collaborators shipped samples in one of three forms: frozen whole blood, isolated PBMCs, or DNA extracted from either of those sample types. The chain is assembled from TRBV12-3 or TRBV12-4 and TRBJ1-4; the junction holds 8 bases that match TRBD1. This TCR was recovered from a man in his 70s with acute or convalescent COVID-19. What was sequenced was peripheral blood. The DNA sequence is TGTGCCAGCAGTGGACAGGGTTTCACGCTGTTTTTT. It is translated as CASSGQGFTLFF.